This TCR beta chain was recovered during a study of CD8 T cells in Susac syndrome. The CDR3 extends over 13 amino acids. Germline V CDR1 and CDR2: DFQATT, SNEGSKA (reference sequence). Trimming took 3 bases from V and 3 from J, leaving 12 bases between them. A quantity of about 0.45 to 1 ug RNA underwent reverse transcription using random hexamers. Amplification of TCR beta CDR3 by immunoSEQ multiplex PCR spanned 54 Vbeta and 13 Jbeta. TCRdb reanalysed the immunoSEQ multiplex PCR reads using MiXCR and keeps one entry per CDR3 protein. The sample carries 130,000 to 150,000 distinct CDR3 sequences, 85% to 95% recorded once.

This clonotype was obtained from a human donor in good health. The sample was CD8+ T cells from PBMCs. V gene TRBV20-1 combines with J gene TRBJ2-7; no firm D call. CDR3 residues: CSASPERLYEQYF. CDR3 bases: TGCAGTGCTAGTCCGGAGCGCCTCTACGAGCAGTACTTC.